This entry lists 18 T cell receptor beta chains sequenced from one sample in a study of T cell responses to AZD1222 COVID-19 vaccine. The repertoire was sequenced with immunoSEQ multiplex PCR; TCRdb's copy has only in-frame clones and lacks some. The sample lists tens of thousands of clones; 80% to 90% were seen once. Specimen: peripheral blood, collected 28 days after the second AZD1222 dose. The receptors here all came from an adult who received the AZD1222 COVID-19 vaccine.

The CDR3 loop reads CASSQVSGTDTQYF. CDR3 in DNA: TGCGCCAGCAGTCAGGTCAGCGGCACAGATACGCAGTATTTT. The chain has TRBV5-1 and TRBJ2-3; D not certain. This CDR3 has 14 residues. With 5 bases removed from V and 1 base from J, the gap between germline ends came to 11 bases. Germline V gives CDR1 SGHRS, CDR2 YFSETQ.

The CDR3 region has the DNA TGTGCCAGCTCACCTTTCCTACGAGGGACGGAACTATCAGATACGCAGTATTTT. This codes for CASSPFLRGTELSDTQYF. This chain uses TRBV18 with TRBJ2-3; D possibly uses TRBD1 or TRBD2 (5 bases each). CDR1 is KGHSH and CDR2 is LQKENI in the germline V gene. V dropped 3 bases and J dropped 4 bases, with 23 bases sitting between them. This CDR3 region has 18 residues.

The chain has TRBV28 and TRBJ1-2; 8 positions agree with TRBD1. CDR1 is MDHEN, CDR2 SYDVKM, per germline. Losses at the gene ends were 5 bases for V and 8 bases for J; bases not matched to a gene: 16. This CDR3 region has 16 residues. CDR3 residues: CASSTQGAWDMGGYTF. In nucleotides, the CDR3 is TGTGCCAGCAGTACCCAGGGGGCCTGGGATATGGGGGGCTACACCTTC.

This sequence joins TRBV9 and TRBJ1-2; weak D call: TRBD1 (5 bases). There are 14 residues in the CDR3. V was pared by 4 bases and J by 3 bases, with 13 bases between. In germline, CDR1 is SGDLS, CDR2 YYNGEE. The DNA for the CDR3 is TGTGCCAGCAGCCGGGACGTGGGTGACTATGGCTACACCTTC. Translated, it gives CASSRDVGDYGYTF.

The chain couples TRBV20-1 to TRBJ2-7; D is possibly TRBD1 (5 bases). The CDR3 loop spans 11 amino acids. Per the germline V gene, CDR1 is DFQATT and CDR2 is SNEGSKA (reference sequence). V lost 7 bases to trimming and J lost 6 bases, with 13 bases between them. The CDR3 nucleotides read TGCAGTGTAAGTCAGGGTACCGAGCAGTACTTC. It encodes CSVSQGTEQYF.

This clone was observed a handful of times. V gene TRBV11-3 combines with J gene TRBJ2-5; 9 nucleotides match TRBD2. The CDR3 is 16 amino acids. The junction had 7 bases not matched to a gene; V was cut back by 1 base and J by 4 bases. Germline-derived CDR1 and CDR2 are SGHNT and YENEEA. CDR3 protein: CASSLGDSGRRETQYF. As DNA, the CDR3 is TGTGCCAGCAGCTTAGGAGATAGCGGGAGACGAGAGACCCAGTACTTC.

The rearrangement joins TRBV7-9 to TRBJ1-4; tentatively, D is TRBD1 (5 bases). Trimming cost V 3 bases and J 7 bases, with 12 bases left between them. Germline CDR1 is SEHNR and CDR2 is FQNEAQ (reference sequence). CDR3 length: 14 amino acids. The CDR3 nucleotides read TGTGCCAGCAGCTTGGGGGATTCGGTTGAAAAACTGTTTTTT. This codes for CASSLGDSVEKLFF.

The CDR3 sequence is CASSSWDRGEAFF. CDR3 sequence (DNA): TGTGCCAGCAGTTCATGGGACAGGGGCGAAGCTTTCTTT. The chain has TRBV27 and TRBJ1-1; 10 bases align to TRBD1. The CDR3 spans 13 residues. Trimming removed 4 bases from V and 8 bases from J; junction bases left unmatched: 4. Germline V gene lookup returns CDR1 MNHEY and CDR2 SMNVEV (reference sequence).

V and J are TRBV4-2 and TRBJ1-4; D unresolved. Trimming took off 3 bases at V and 8 bases at J, with 13 bases between the two ends. This CDR3 is 14 amino acids long. The germline CDR1 and CDR2 sequences are LGHNA and YNFKEQ. The DNA of the CDR3 is TGTGCCAGCAGCCAGGGGATATTGGAAGAAAAACTGTTTTTT. As protein: CASSQGILEEKLFF.

The V gene is TRBV30, the J gene TRBJ1-5; 10 nucleotides line up with TRBD1. This CDR3 is 18 amino acids long. Germline V gene data show CDR1 as GTSNPN and CDR2 as SVGIG (reference sequence). Trimming took 0 bases from V and 0 from J; bases not matched to a gene: 8. CDR3 in amino acids: CAWSVWTGGILSNQPQHF. CDR3 sequence (DNA): TGTGCCTGGAGTGTCTGGACAGGGGGGATTCTTAGCAATCAGCCCCAGCATTTT.

This clone is a singleton in its sample. V and J are TRBV28 and TRBJ2-1; D unresolved. The V gene lost 5 bases and the J gene lost 10 bases, with 12 bases spanning the gap. CDR1 is MDHEN, CDR2 SYDVKM, per germline. The CDR3 contains 12 residues. This CDR3 reads CASSPPGREQFF. The CDR3 DNA reads as TGTGCCAGCAGTCCCCCCGGAAGGGAGCAGTTCTTC.

This chain uses TRBV7-8 with TRBJ2-1; 7 positions match TRBD2. V was clipped by 5 bases and J by 4 bases; unmatched bases: 5. The CDR3 totals 14 residues. Germline CDR1 is SGHVS and CDR2 is FQNEAQ. The CDR3 DNA sequence: TGTGCCAGCAGCCAAGGACTAGAATACAATGAGCAGTTCTTC. Translation: CASSQGLEYNEQFF.

The gene calls are TRBV19 and TRBJ1-6; TRBD1 matches at 7 bases. Trimming took 2 bases from V and 7 from J; bases not matched to a gene: 5. Germline CDR1 LNHDA, CDR2 SQIVND (reference sequence). The CDR3 contains 15 residues. The CDR3 coding sequence is TGTGCCAGTAGTATACAGGGACAGATAAATTCACCCCTCCACTTT. Translated: CASSIQGQINSPLHF. Full variable domain (outside the CDR3, taken from reference TRBV19 and TRBJ1-6): DGGITQSPKYLFRKEGQNVTLSCEQNLNHDAMYWYRQDPGQGLRLIYYSQIVNDFQKGDIAEGYSVSREKKESFPLTVTSAQKNPTAFYLCASSIQGQINSPLHFGNGTRLTVT.

The rearrangement joins TRBV5-6 to TRBJ1-6, with TRBD1 matching 7 bases. This CDR3 is 14 amino acids long. From germline, CDR1 is SGHDT and CDR2 YYEEEE. Trimming at V came to 4 bases and at J to 8 bases, leaving 6 bases not matched to a gene. This CDR3 reads CASSLTGTHSPLHF. CDR3 coding DNA: TGTGCCAGCAGCCTGACAGGGACCCATTCACCCCTCCACTTT. The whole variable domain, filled in from reference TRBV5-6 and TRBJ1-6, reads DAGVTQSPTHLIKTRGQQVTLRCSPKSGHDTVSWYQQALGQGPQFIFQYYEEEERQRGNFPDRFSGHQFPNYSSELNVNALLLGDSALYLCASSLTGTHSPLHFGNGTRLTVT.

This chain joins TRBV28 and TRBJ2-7, with 12 bases that match TRBD1. Germline V gives CDR1 MDHEN, CDR2 SYDVKM. The V gene end was trimmed by 5 bases and the J gene end by 3 bases; junction bases not matched to a gene: 8. The CDR3 totals 16 residues. CDR3 sequence: CASSTNRDRGRYEQYF. The CDR3 coding sequence is TGTGCCAGCAGTACTAACCGGGACAGGGGGCGCTACGAGCAGTACTTC.

The rearrangement joins TRBV15 to TRBJ2-3; 10 bases fit TRBD2. The germline gives CDR1 LNHNV, CDR2 YYDKDF (reference sequence). Germline trimming cut 6 bases from V and 0 bases from J; bases unmatched to any gene: 9. The CDR3 is 17 amino acids. The CDR3 sequence is CATREAGGYHSTDTQYF. CDR3 bases: TGTGCCACCAGAGAAGCGGGGGGGTACCATAGCACAGATACGCAGTATTTT.

The rearrangement links TRBV5-6 to TRBJ1-2; possibly TRBD1 for D (5 bases). This CDR3 is built from 15 residues. V lost 6 bases to trimming and J lost 0 bases, with 15 bases between them. Looked up from germline, CDR1 is SGHDT and CDR2 is YYEEEE. The CDR3 reads CASTQGAEANYGYTF. CDR3 in DNA: TGTGCCAGCACTCAGGGAGCAGAAGCTAACTATGGCTACACCTTC.

This chain uses TRBV18 with TRBJ1-6; possibly TRBD1 for D (5 bases). Looked up from germline, CDR1 is KGHSH and CDR2 is LQKENI. V was cut by 6 bases and J by 9 bases, with 12 bases left in between. CDR3 size: 13 residues. The CDR3 sequence: CASSSRDGSPLHF. In DNA form, the CDR3 reads TGTGCCAGCTCGTCCAGGGATGGTTCACCCCTCCACTTT.